One and the same sample provided the 15 T cell receptor beta chains below, sequenced in a study of cytomegalovirus exposure and HLA in healthy donors. The primer mix had 60 Vbeta and 13 Jbeta primers. The repertoire was sequenced with immunoSEQ multiplex PCR; TCRdb's copy has only in-frame clones and lacks some. This table holds some 250,000 clones, roughly 87% found once. Input material: PBMCs. These TCRs come from a woman in her thirties or forties in good health and CMV-seropositive.

This chain uses TRBV7-2 with TRBJ2-1; TRBD1 aligns across 7 bases. The CDR3 has 14 residues. V shed 1 base and J 8 bases; nucleotides not matched to a gene: 5. CDR1 and CDR2 from the germline V gene are SGHTA and FQGNSA. The CDR3 protein is CASSLGGGPHEQFF. The CDR3 DNA follows: TGTGCCAGCAGCTTAGGAGGGGGCCCGCATGAGCAGTTCTTC.

Only a few counts were recorded for this clone. The chain uses TRBV19 and TRBJ1-5, with D perhaps TRBD1 (5 bases). V lost 6 bases to trimming and J lost 3 bases, with 18 bases between them. The CDR3 length is 16 residues. Germline loops: CDR1 LNHDA, CDR2 SQIVND (reference sequence). CDR3 in amino acids: CASRTVLRGTNQPQHF. The CDR3 DNA sequence: TGTGCCAGTAGAACAGTGCTCCGGGGGACCAATCAGCCCCAGCATTTT.

This rearrangement joins TRBV6-1 to TRBJ2-7; D ambiguous. Germline V gives CDR1 MNHNS, CDR2 SASEGT. The CDR3 runs 14 residues. Trimming removed 7 bases at V and 6 bases at J, with 19 bases between. This CDR3 is CASIRLGLGREQYF. In DNA form, the CDR3 reads TGTGCCAGCATTCGTCTCGGTTTGGGCCGCGAGCAGTACTTC.

The chain combines TRBV19 with TRBJ2-1; D might be TRBD2 (6 bases). Germline values: CDR1 LNHDA, CDR2 SQIVND (reference sequence). The length of the CDR3 is 14 residues. Trimming took off 5 bases at V and 5 bases at J, with 13 bases between the two ends. The CDR3 sequence is CASSQRALHNEQFF. The CDR3 nucleotides read TGTGCCAGTAGTCAGCGGGCCCTCCACAATGAGCAGTTCTTC.

The rearrangement links TRBV5-1 to TRBJ2-2; 8 nucleotides align to TRBD1. The germline CDR1 and CDR2 sequences are SGHRS and YFSETQ. Trimming took 4 bases from V and 3 from J; bases not matched to a gene: 8. There are 16 residues in the CDR3. CDR3 sequence (DNA): TGCGCCAGCAGCCTGGGGGACAGGCCCTACACCGGGGAGCTGTTTTTT. Translation gives CASSLGDRPYTGELFF.

The J gene is TRBJ2-5, the V gene TRBV5-1; D may be TRBD1 (6 bases). CDR1 and CDR2 from the germline V gene are SGHRS and YFSETQ. The CDR3 loop spans 15 amino acids. The V and J ends lost 7 bases and 1 base respectively, with 17 bases between them. CDR3 region: CASGPGGGPQETQYF. The CDR3 nucleotides read TGCGCCAGCGGACCCGGTGGGGGCCCCCAAGAGACCCAGTACTTC.

This clone has more than one count but fewer than ten. CDR3 sequence: CASSLSGDSSPLHF. CDR3 nucleotide sequence: TGTGCCAGCAGCTTATCCGGGGACAGTTCACCCCTCCACTTT. This chain uses TRBV11-2 with TRBJ1-6, with 7 bases that match TRBD1. Trimming cost V 2 bases and J 9 bases; bases outside gene matches: 4. This CDR3 comprises 14 residues. Germline CDR1 and CDR2: SGHAT and FQNNGV.

The gene calls are TRBV6-5 and TRBJ2-6, with a tentative D call TRBD2 (6 bases). This CDR3 comprises 16 residues. V lost 4 bases and J lost 1, with 11 bases in between. Germline V gene data show CDR1 as MNHEY and CDR2 as SVGAGI. This CDR3 reads CASSSSGRSGANVLTF. CDR3 nucleotides: TGTGCCAGCAGTTCCTCCGGGAGATCTGGGGCCAACGTCCTGACTTTC.

This chain connects TRBV7-9 to TRBJ1-5, with D possibly TRBD1 on 5 matching bases. The CDR3 spans 14 residues. CDR1 is SEHNR and CDR2 is FQNEAQ in the germline V gene (reference sequence). Trimming removed 3 bases from V and 7 bases from J, with 13 bases in between. CDR3 in DNA: TGTGCCAGCAGCTTGACAGAAGGAGTCCAGCCCCAGCATTTT. Protein sequence: CASSLTEGVQPQHF. Filled out from reference TRBV7-9 and TRBJ1-5, the complete variable domain reads DTGVSQNPRHKITKRGQNVTFRCDPISEHNRLYWYRQTLGQGPEFLTYFQNEAQLEKSRLLSDRFSAERPKGSFSTLEIQRTEQGDSAMYLCASSLTEGVQPQHFGDGTRLSIL.

The genes are TRBV6-5 and TRBJ1-3; D not resolved. CDR3 size: 14 residues. V lost 7 bases and J lost 0, with 10 bases in between. Germline loops: CDR1 MNHEY, CDR2 SVGAGI. This chain's CDR3 is CASIEDSSGNTIYF. The CDR3 DNA reads as TGTGCCAGCATCGAGGATTCCTCTGGAAACACCATATATTTT.

The chain couples TRBV5-4 to TRBJ2-1; 10 nucleotides line up with TRBD1. Trimming at V came to 0 bases and at J to 10 bases, leaving 10 bases not matched to a gene. CDR1 is SGHNT and CDR2 is YYREEE in the germline V gene (reference sequence). The CDR3 consists of 16 residues. CDR3 nucleotide sequence: TGTGCCAGCAGCTTGGCCGCGACAGGGGGCCCGGGGGAGCAGTTCTTC. Protein product: CASSLAATGGPGEQFF.

The DNA of the CDR3 is TGTGCCAGCAGTTACTCGCTGACAGGGGGGGCCTACGAGCAGTACTTC. Translating gives CASSYSLTGGAYEQYF. V usage is TRBV6-5 and J usage is TRBJ2-7; 9 nucleotides agree with TRBD1. The CDR3 runs to 16 residues. The V gene end was trimmed by 0 bases and the J gene end by 2 bases; junction bases not matched to a gene: 5. CDR1 and CDR2 (germline): MNHEY, SVGAGI.

This clone was observed once. The chain recombines TRBV25-1 with TRBJ2-3, with 9 bases identical to TRBD2. Germline V lookup: CDR1 MGHDK, CDR2 SYGVNS. After removal of 6 bases from V and 7 bases from J, the junction contained 5 bases not matched to a gene. There are 13 residues in the CDR3. CDR3 sequence: CASRRGGHHTQYF. CDR3 coding DNA: TGTGCCAGCAGGCGGGGGGGCCATCATACGCAGTATTTT.

This chain connects TRBV19 to TRBJ2-4; TRBD2 matches 8 bases. Germline V gene lookup returns CDR1 LNHDA and CDR2 SQIVND (reference sequence). The CDR3 contains 17 residues. V was pared by 3 bases and J by 4 bases, with 11 bases of the junction left unmatched. CDR3 sequence: CASSIYSGGAGKNIQYF. Written as DNA, the CDR3 is TGTGCCAGTAGTATCTATTCCGGGGGGGCGGGTAAAAACATTCAGTACTTC.

Worth noting for this clone: Other DNA sequences in this specimen translate into the identical CDR3. The DNA for the CDR3 is TGTGCCAGCAGCCTATGGCGGGGTGGTGGCAATCAGCCCCAGCATTTT. Protein: CASSLWRGGGNQPQHF. The chain employs TRBV7-9 and TRBJ1-5; D unclear. Germline-derived CDR1 and CDR2 are SEHNR and FQNEAQ (reference sequence). V was clipped by 5 bases and J by 2 bases, with 16 bases between them. The CDR3 is 16 amino acids.